This TCR beta chain was identified during a study of PD-1 blockade in classical Hodgkin lymphoma. The time point denotes: newly diagnosed, previously untreated cHL patient sample. The CDR3 covers 15 residues. Germline CDR1 is SGHKS and CDR2 is YYEKEE (reference sequence). Trimming removed 4 bases at V and 0 bases at J, with 11 bases between. TCRdb's copy holds only in-frame clones and misses some; the assay was immunoSEQ multiplex PCR. This table holds 70,000 or so clones, more than 85% found once. The V call is TRBV5-5, the J call TRBJ1-3; D is possibly TRBD1 (6 bases). Sequenced material: peripheral blood mononuclear cells (PBMCs). The receptor was derived from a human donor with classical Hodgkin lymphoma. As DNA, the CDR3 is TGTGCCAGCAGCACCGGGGGGCCCTCTGGAAACACCATATATTTT. Translating it yields CASSTGGPSGNTIYF.